The 13 T cell receptor beta chains below come from one sample, sequenced in a study of regulatory T cells in long-lasting Graves disease. Building the TCR beta libraries relied on iRepertoire HTBI primers, and CDR3 regions underwent Arm-PCR. A single record per CDR3 protein comes from TCRdb applying MiXCR to the multiplex PCR reads. The top ten clones hold over 7.5% of a sample with roughly 500,000 distinct CDR3 sequences, roughly 20% of them seen once. The time point is: persistent/refractory GD, antithyroid drugs over 5 years with positive TRAb. PBMC-extracted RNA yielded the TCR library. The sequencing here drew on peripheral blood mononuclear cells (PBMCs), taken when the disease was refractory, from a patient treated with antithyroid drugs. The receptors were sampled from a female donor with Graves disease.

This clonotype was detected ten times or more. The chain recombines TRBV15 with TRBJ1-4, with D unclear. V shed 4 bases and J shed 4 bases, with 16 bases lying between them. The CDR3 runs 16 residues. Germline loops: CDR1 LNHNV, CDR2 YYDKDF (reference sequence). CDR3 sequence: CATSTPFTLGNEKLFF. CDR3 nucleotide sequence: TGTGCCACCAGCACCCCCTTCACCTTGGGTAATGAAAAACTGTTTTTT.

In this sample, this clonotype turned up many times. The chain has TRBV6-1 and TRBJ1-1; 8 bases are a match to TRBD1. The CDR3 runs to 15 residues. Germline CDR1 is MNHNS and CDR2 is SASEGT. V lost 6 bases, J lost 2 bases, and 8 bases stayed unmatched. CDR3: CASSSDDRGNTEAFF. The CDR3 region has the DNA TGTGCCAGCAGCTCCGATGACAGGGGTAACACTGAAGCTTTCTTT.

V is TRBV29-1 and J is TRBJ2-7, with D hard to call. Germline loops: CDR1 SQVTM, CDR2 ANQGSEA. Trimming left V 6 bases short and J 0 bases short, with 15 bases between. The CDR3 totals 14 residues. The CDR3 DNA reads as TGCAGCGTATTTTTGGCTGTAGGCTCCTACGAGCAGTACTTC. It yields the protein CSVFLAVGSYEQYF.

There are many counts of this clonotype. This rearrangement joins TRBV6-1 to TRBJ1-1, with D uncertain. V was shortened by 8 bases and J by 4 bases, with 11 bases between the two germline ends. There are 12 residues in the CDR3. Germline V gene lookup returns CDR1 MNHNS and CDR2 SASEGT. In DNA form, the CDR3 reads TGTGCCAGCCACGTTTCGTCCACTGAAGCTTTCTTT. Amino acid sequence: CASHVSSTEAFF.

CDR3 sequence reads: CSAASGTSPYNEQFF. CDR3 in DNA: TGCAGTGCCGCTTCCGGGACTAGCCCCTACAATGAGCAGTTCTTC. The V gene is TRBV20-1, the J gene TRBJ2-1; 9 bases line up with TRBD2. Germline CDR1 and CDR2: DFQATT and SNEGSKA (reference sequence). The junction had 8 bases not matched to a gene; V was cut back by 6 bases and J by 2 bases. The CDR3 sequence is 15 residues long.

This clonotype has a count of ten or more. The chain is built from TRBV11-2 and TRBJ1-1; tentative D call: TRBD1 (5 bases). The CDR3 is 14 amino acids. Germline V gives CDR1 SGHAT, CDR2 FQNNGV. Trimming shortened V by 5 bases and J by 7 bases, and 17 bases separated the two germline ends. CDR3 region: CASSLGGGVREAFF. CDR3 nucleotides: TGTGCCAGCAGCCTAGGCGGAGGGGTGCGTGAAGCTTTCTTT.

This clonotype has just a few counts. J is TRBJ2-7 and V is TRBV7-9; 11 bases match TRBD2. The CDR3 sequence is 17 residues long. The J segment lost 4 bases and the V segment lost 5 bases, leaving 13 bases of the junction unmatched. Germline CDR1 and CDR2: SEHNR and FQNEAQ (reference sequence). CDR3 in amino acids: CASSSTSGSHSGYEQYF. CDR3 DNA sequence: TGTGCCAGCAGCAGCACTAGCGGGAGCCATTCAGGGTACGAGCAGTACTTC.

This clonotype came up many times. CDR3 DNA: TGTGCCAGCAGTTTGGGGGTCGAAGAGACCCAGTACTTC. It codes for CASSLGVEETQYF. The chain carries TRBV28 and TRBJ2-5; tentatively, D is TRBD1 or TRBD2 (5 bases each). Germline assignment: CDR1 MDHEN and CDR2 SYDVKM. The CDR3 extends over 13 amino acids. Trimming cost V 3 bases and J 3 bases, with 8 bases left between them.

In its sample, this clonotype was seen many times. V gene TRBV2 combines with J gene TRBJ2-7, with D perhaps TRBD2 (6 bases). Trimming cost V 7 bases and J 3 bases, with 19 bases left between them. The length of the CDR3 is 15 residues. CDR1 and CDR2 from the germline V gene are SNHLY and FYNNEI. CDR3 sequence: CASTPSAGRLYEQYF. As DNA, the CDR3 is TGTGCCAGCACCCCCTCCGCGGGGAGGCTCTACGAGCAGTACTTC. The whole variable domain, remainder taken from reference TRBV2 and TRBJ2-7, is EPEVTQTPSHQVTQMGQEVILRCVPISNHLYFYWYRQILGQKVEFLVSFYNNEISEKSEIFDDQFSVERPDGSNFTLKIRSTKLEDSAMYFCASTPSAGRLYEQYFGPGTRLTVT.

This clonotype was detected a few times. The V gene is TRBV19, the J gene TRBJ1-1; tentatively, D is TRBD1 (6 bases). This CDR3 is built from 14 residues. Trimming took 4 bases from V and 1 from J, leaving 10 bases between them. Looked up from germline, CDR1 is LNHDA and CDR2 is SQIVND (reference sequence). The CDR3 DNA follows: TGTGCCAGTAGTACTATACAGGGGAACACTGAAGCTTTCTTT. Translating gives CASSTIQGNTEAFF.

This clonotype was counted once. The CDR3 region has the DNA TGTGCCAGCTCACGTGGTTTCGGCTCTGGGGCCAACGTCCTGACTTTC. Translation: CASSRGFGSGANVLTF. The chain is built from TRBV18 and TRBJ2-6; D not certain. V dropped 4 bases and J dropped 0 bases, with 10 bases sitting between them. The CDR3 loop spans 16 amino acids. In germline, CDR1 is KGHSH, CDR2 LQKENI.

This clonotype appeared a few times. V and J are TRBV3-1 and TRBJ2-7; 8 positions agree with TRBD2. Germline loops: CDR1 LGHDT, CDR2 YNNKEL (reference sequence). The CDR3 runs 15 residues. V lost 7 bases and J lost 3; bases outside the gene matches: 11. The CDR3 reads CASTHMGGRRYEQYF. CDR3 in DNA: TGTGCCAGCACCCATATGGGCGGGAGGCGCTACGAGCAGTACTTC.

The chain uses TRBV7-9 and TRBJ2-3; TRBD1 aligns across 10 bases. This CDR3 has 16 residues. The germline V gene has CDR1 SEHNR and CDR2 FQNEAQ (reference sequence). J gave up 2 bases and V 6 bases, and 8 bases lay outside the gene matches. Written as DNA, the CDR3 is TGTGCCAGCAGGGGACAGGGGAGAGGCGACACAGATACGCAGTATTTT. Its translation: CASRGQGRGDTDTQYF.